The sequence of this TCR beta chain was determined in a study of blood T cell repertoires in COVID-19 (dated by TCRdb to about 2020). A note on the overall study: Collaborator samples came from the United States, Italy and Spain and covered acute and convalescent phases of COVID-19. Nearly every sample came with metadata listing a de-identified subject ID, COVID-19 status, age in years and sex. HLA class I and class II types, where available, came from metadata supplied by the sample provider rather than from assay-based typing. The prospective study material was composed of cDNA or gDNA derived from T cells, B-cell-depleted T cells, or PBMCs. The dataset comprised deeply sampled blood TCRbeta repertoires from subjects exposed to, actively infected with, or recovered from COVID-19. The repertoires were released in a freely available public database intended as a resource for research on the immune response to SARS-CoV-2. Samples were obtained from the ongoing ImmuneRACE study (first 160 participants) and from some 1,200 subjects provided by 6 global collaborators.

TCRbeta CDR3 regions were amplified from genomic DNA using the immunoSEQ Assay, a bias-controlled multiplex PCR. Per the authors' processing: Within the assay, amplification of reference gene primers was used to estimate how many nucleated cells each sample contained. To quantify the absolute abundance of each unique TCRbeta CDR3 rearrangement, sequence reads were collapsed and filtered. For each sample, productive Simpson clonality was calculated by taking the square root of Simpson's diversity index across productive rearrangements. The clones in this table, taken by TCRdb from immuneACCESS, are in-frame only. Not every clone is retained; where verified, under half of the shortfall comes from an unresolved V gene, and the cause of the rest is unknown. The D gene and trimming were derived from the DNA, and the V and J assignments and clone size from that table. A total of about 410,000 clones appear in this sample, about nine tenths of them only once. The ten top clones hold approximately 1.5% of the sample.

Here is what the overall study found, with its caveats: The quantity of clinical and demographic metadata differed by source and by participant and was supplied without curation.

On this clone: There is no known antigen for this receptor. Base qualities were left out, and no much larger clone turns up one base away.

From the cysteine up to the phenylalanine, the CDR3 has a length of 14 residues. CDR3 DNA is the only sequence kept; it has 42 bases, read in frame from the first base. V drops 3 bases and J drops 0 bases, leaving 11 bases in between. In the germline V gene (reference sequence), CDR1 corresponds to DFQATT and CDR2 to SNEGSKA. One collaborating source in Seattle enrolled patients during active infection and followed them longitudinally through the course of disease. Whole blood was collected in K2EDTA tubes by collaborating institutions according to the institutions' own protocols. For TCRbeta analysis, collaborators shipped samples as frozen whole blood, isolated PBMCs, or DNA extracted from either of those sample types.

The source is a middle-aged woman with COVID-19, enrolled during active disease. The specimen sequenced was peripheral blood. The chain is assembled from TRBV20-1 and TRBJ1-1; TRBD1 is possibly the D segment (5 matching bases). The DNA reads TGCAGTGCTAGTAGGGGTCCTATGAACACTGAAGCTTTCTTT. Its protein is CSASRGPMNTEAFF.